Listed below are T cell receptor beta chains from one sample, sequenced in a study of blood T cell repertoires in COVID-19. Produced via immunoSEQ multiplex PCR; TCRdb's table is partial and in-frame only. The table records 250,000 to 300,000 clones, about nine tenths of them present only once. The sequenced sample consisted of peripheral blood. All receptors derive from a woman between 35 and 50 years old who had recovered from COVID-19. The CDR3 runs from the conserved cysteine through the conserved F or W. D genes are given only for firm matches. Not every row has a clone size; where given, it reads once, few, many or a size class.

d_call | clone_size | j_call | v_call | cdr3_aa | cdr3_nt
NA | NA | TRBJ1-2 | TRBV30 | CAWSVLWGNYGYTF | TGTGCCTGGAGTGTACTATGGGGCAACTATGGCTACACCTTC
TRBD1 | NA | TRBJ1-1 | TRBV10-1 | CASSDRDRGRPHSDTEAFF | TGCGCCAGCAGTGATAGGGACAGGGGGCGACCACACTCGGACACTGAAGCTTTCTTT
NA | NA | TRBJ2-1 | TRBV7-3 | CASSLLDNEQFF | TGTGCCAGCAGCTTACTCGACAATGAGCAGTTCTTC
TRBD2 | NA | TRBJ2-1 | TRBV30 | CARVSGSSINEQFF | TGTGCCAGGGTAAGCGGGAGTAGTATAAATGAGCAGTTCTTC
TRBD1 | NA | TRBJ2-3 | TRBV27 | CASSFDYRDRGPSAQYF | TGTGCCAGCAGTTTCGACTACCGGGACAGGGGGCCTTCTGCGCAGTATTTT
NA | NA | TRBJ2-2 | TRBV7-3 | CASSLWTAGELFF | TGTGCCAGCAGCCTGTGGACAGCCGGGGAGCTGTTTTTT
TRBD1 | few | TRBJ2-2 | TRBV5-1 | CASTRTGGTGELFF | TGCGCCAGCACTCGGACAGGCGGGACCGGGGAGCTGTTTTTT
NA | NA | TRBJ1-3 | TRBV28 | CASSPAETVSGNTIYF | TGTGCCAGCAGTCCGGCCGAGACAGTCTCTGGAAACACCATATATTTT
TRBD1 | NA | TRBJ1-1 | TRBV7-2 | CASSLETGKAFF | TGTGCCAGCAGCCTCGAGACAGGGAAAGCTTTCTTT
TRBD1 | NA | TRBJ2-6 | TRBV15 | CATSRSGQGYFSGANVLTF | TGTGCCACCAGCAGGAGCGGACAGGGCTATTTCTCTGGGGCCAACGTCCTGACTTTC
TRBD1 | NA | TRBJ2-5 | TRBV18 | CASSVDRGAETQYF | TGTGCCAGCTCAGTAGACAGGGGCGCGGAGACCCAGTACTTC
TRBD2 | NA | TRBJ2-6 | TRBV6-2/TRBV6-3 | CASSYQGLAGPGANVLTF | TGTGCCAGCAGTTATCAGGGACTAGCGGGACCCGGGGCCAACGTCCTGACTTTC
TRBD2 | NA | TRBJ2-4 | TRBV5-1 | CASSQAGGTDLAKNIQYF | TGCGCCAGCAGCCAGGCGGGAGGAACTGATCTAGCCAAAAACATTCAGTACTTC
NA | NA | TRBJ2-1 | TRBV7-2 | CASSLVLAEEQFF | TGTGCCAGCAGCTTAGTATTGGCGGAGGAGCAGTTCTTC
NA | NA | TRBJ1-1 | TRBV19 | CASSIELVRRRLSEAFF | TGTGCCAGTAGTATAGAATTGGTCAGGCGCCGATTGAGCGAAGCTTTCTTT
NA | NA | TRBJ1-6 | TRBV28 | CASSPTGLVFSLHF | TGTGCCAGCAGTCCCACAGGGTTGGTTTTTTCCCTCCACTTT
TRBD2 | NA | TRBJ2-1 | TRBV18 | CASSLTSGRENEQFF | TGTGCCAGCTCACTGACTAGCGGGAGAGAGAATGAGCAGTTCTTC
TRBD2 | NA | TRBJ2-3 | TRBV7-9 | CASSLGTSGSTDTQYF | TGTGCCAGCAGCTTAGGGACTAGCGGCAGCACAGATACGCAGTATTTT
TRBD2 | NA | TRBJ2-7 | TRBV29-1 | CSVGLAGSYEQYF | TGCAGCGTTGGACTAGCGGGCTCCTACGAGCAGTACTTC
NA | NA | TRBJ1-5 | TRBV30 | CAWSYGDNQPQHF | TGTGCCTGGAGTTACGGGGACAATCAGCCCCAGCATTTT
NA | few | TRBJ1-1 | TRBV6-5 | CASRGRGTEAFF | TGTGCCAGCAGGGGCCGGGGCACTGAAGCTTTCTTT
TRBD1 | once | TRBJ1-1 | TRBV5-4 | CASSLETGFYTEAFF | TGTGCCAGCAGCTTGGAGACAGGGTTCTATACTGAAGCTTTCTTT